This TCR beta chain emerged from a study of CD4 T cells in relation to SARS-CoV-2 and coronaviruses. Unexposed donor CD4+ T cells date from about 2010-2018, before the COVID-19 pandemic. CD4+ T cells were isolated from the cells after about nine days of culture. Clones were read by immunoSEQ multiplex PCR, and TCRdb kept only the in-frame ones, dropping some. The sample comprises 20,000 to 25,000 clones, about 80% of which are singletons, and 10% to 15% rests with the top ten. The table lists this clone with a few counts. Its antigen is as yet unknown. This CDR3 is built from 13 residues. The chain is built from TRBV21-1 and TRBJ1-2; the D segment call TRBD1 is taken from the table without a DNA check. TRBV21-1 is reported as a pseudogene. The sample consisted of CD4+ T cells from PBMCs, cultured in vitro. The clonotype comes from a human donor in good health. As DNA, the CDR3 is TGTGCCAGCAGGATCCAGGGGAACTATGGCTACACCTTC. Translating gives CASRIQGNYGYTF.